The 10 T cell receptor beta chains in this list originate from one sample, sequenced in a study of CD4 T cells in relation to SARS-CoV-2 and coronaviruses. Their antigens are not known. Repertoires were generated with immunoSEQ multiplex PCR, while TCRdb's copy carries only in-frame clones and drops some. Of about 21,000 clones in the sample, 74% were seen once. CD4+ T cells from unexposed donors were obtained before the COVID-19 pandemic (2011-2018). CD4+ T cells were isolated from the cells after nine to eleven days of culture. The sample taken for sequencing was CD4+ T cells from PBMCs, cultured in vitro. The source is a human donor in good health.

The rearrangement links TRBV28 to TRBJ2-7; possibly TRBD2 for D (7 bases). The CDR3 sequence is 15 residues long. CDR1 and CDR2 from the germline V gene are MDHEN and SYDVKM. Trimming took 10 bases from V and 4 from J, leaving 23 bases between them. The CDR3 protein is CATRGAGAGAYEQYF. The CDR3 coding sequence is TGTGCCACCCGGGGGGCGGGCGCAGGAGCTTACGAGCAGTACTTC.

V usage is TRBV3-1 (or the pseudogene TRBV3-2) and J usage is TRBJ1-2; 8 nucleotides line up with TRBD1. This CDR3 is 14 amino acids long. Germline-derived CDR1 and CDR2 are LGHDT and YNNKEL (reference sequence). The J segment lost 6 bases and the V segment lost 5 bases, leaving 8 bases of the junction unmatched. The CDR3 nucleotides are TGTGCCAGCAGCTATGGACAGGGCGCGGATGGCTACACCTTC. This encodes CASSYGQGADGYTF.

The chain is built from TRBV3-1 (or the pseudogene TRBV3-2) and TRBJ2-4; D is tentatively TRBD1 or TRBD2 (5 bases each). In germline, CDR1 is LGHDT, CDR2 YNNKEL (reference sequence). There are 17 residues in the CDR3. V lost 0 bases and J lost 0, with 12 bases in between. CDR3 nucleotide sequence: TGTGCCAGCAGCCAAGATTTGGGACCCTTAGCCAAAAACATTCAGTACTTC. Translating gives CASSQDLGPLAKNIQYF.

V usage is TRBV3-1 (or the pseudogene TRBV3-2) and J usage is TRBJ1-2, with D perhaps TRBD1 (6 bases). The germline gives CDR1 LGHDT, CDR2 YNNKEL (reference sequence). The CDR3 sequence is 16 residues long. The V gene lost 3 bases and the J gene lost 2 bases, with 16 bases spanning the gap. This chain's CDR3 is CASSQMLGGGNYGYTF. The CDR3 DNA follows: TGTGCCAGCAGCCAGATGCTCGGGGGCGGGAACTATGGCTACACCTTC.

This clone has a handful of counts. The chain has TRBV24-1 and TRBJ2-2; D uncertain. CDR1 is KGHDR and CDR2 is SFDVKD in the germline V gene. The CDR3 has 15 residues. The V and J ends lost 0 bases and 3 bases respectively, with 7 bases between them. CDR3 DNA: TGTGCCACCAGTGATTTGAGGGCCGACACCGGGGAGCTGTTTTTT. Translating gives CATSDLRADTGELFF.

This clone was seen only a few times. The chain links TRBV4-2 to TRBJ2-1, with D hard to call. Germline CDR1 and CDR2: LGHNA and YNFKEQ. This CDR3 has 12 residues. The ends were cut back, 0 bases at V and 7 bases at J, with 4 bases in the middle. As DNA, the CDR3 is TGTGCCAGCAGCCAAGAGGAGAATGAGCAGTTCTTC. Protein sequence: CASSQEENEQFF.

The DNA for the CDR3 is TGTGCCAGCAGCTCAACCGTTTTCGGAGGGCCATTCCATGAGCAGTTCTTC. Its translation: CASSSTVFGGPFHEQFF. V and J are TRBV7-9 and TRBJ2-1, with a weak D call TRBD2 (6 bases). From germline, CDR1 is SEHNR and CDR2 FQNEAQ (reference sequence). The CDR3 length is 17 residues. V lost 4 bases to trimming and J lost 8 bases, with 24 bases between them.

This chain connects TRBV20-1 to TRBJ2-3, with TRBD2 matching 10 bases. The germline V gene has CDR1 DFQATT and CDR2 SNEGSKA (reference sequence). V trimming: 3 bases; J trimming: 5 bases; junction bases outside the gene matches: 17. The CDR3 length is 18 residues. The chain's CDR3 is CSASGALTSGSERDTQYF. The CDR3 DNA follows: TGCAGTGCTAGTGGGGCTTTGACTAGCGGGTCCGAGCGAGATACGCAGTATTTT.

This sequence joins TRBV19 and TRBJ1-1, with D possibly being TRBD1 (6 bases). Trimming cost V 7 bases and J 5 bases, with 20 bases left between them. This CDR3 contains 15 residues. Germline V gene lookup returns CDR1 LNHDA and CDR2 SQIVND (reference sequence). The CDR3 is CASKQGEGTRTEAFF. CDR3 bases: TGTGCCAGTAAACAGGGAGAGGGGACTAGGACTGAAGCTTTCTTT.

The chain couples TRBV3-1 (or the pseudogene TRBV3-2) to TRBJ2-1; a weak D match, TRBD1 (6 bases). The CDR3 is 15 residues long. Germline V gene data show CDR1 as LGHDT and CDR2 as YNNKEL (reference sequence). Trimming took off 1 base at V and 2 bases at J, with 9 bases between the two ends. The CDR3 region has the DNA TGTGCCAGCAGCCAAGCCGGGACAACCTACAATGAGCAGTTCTTC. Amino acid sequence: CASSQAGTTYNEQFF.